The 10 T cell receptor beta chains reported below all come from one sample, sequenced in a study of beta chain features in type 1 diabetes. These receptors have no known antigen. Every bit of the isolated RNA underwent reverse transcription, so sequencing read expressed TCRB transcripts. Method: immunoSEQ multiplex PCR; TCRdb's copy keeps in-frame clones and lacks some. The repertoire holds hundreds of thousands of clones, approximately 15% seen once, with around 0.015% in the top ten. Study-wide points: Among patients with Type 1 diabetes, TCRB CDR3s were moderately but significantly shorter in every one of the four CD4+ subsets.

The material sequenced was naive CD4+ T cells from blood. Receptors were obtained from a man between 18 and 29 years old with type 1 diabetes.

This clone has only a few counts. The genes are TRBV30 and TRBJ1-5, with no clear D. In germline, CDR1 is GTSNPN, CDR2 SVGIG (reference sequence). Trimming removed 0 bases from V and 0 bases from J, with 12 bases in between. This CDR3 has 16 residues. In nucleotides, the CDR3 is TGTGCCTGGAGTGTACCGCTACAGCTTAGCAATCAGCCCCAGCATTTT. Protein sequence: CAWSVPLQLSNQPQHF.

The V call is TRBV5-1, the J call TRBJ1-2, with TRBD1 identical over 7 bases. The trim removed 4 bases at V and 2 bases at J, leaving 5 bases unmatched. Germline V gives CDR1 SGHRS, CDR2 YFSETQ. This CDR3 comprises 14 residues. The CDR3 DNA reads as TGCGCCAGCAGCGCCACGGACAGGAACTATGGCTACACCTTC. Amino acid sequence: CASSATDRNYGYTF.

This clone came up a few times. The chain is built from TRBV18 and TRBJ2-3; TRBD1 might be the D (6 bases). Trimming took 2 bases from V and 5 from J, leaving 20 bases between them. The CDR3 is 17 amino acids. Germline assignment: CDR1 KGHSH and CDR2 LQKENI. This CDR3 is CASSPRVAGALQDTQYF. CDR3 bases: TGTGCCAGCTCACCAAGGGTTGCAGGGGCCCTGCAAGATACGCAGTATTTT.

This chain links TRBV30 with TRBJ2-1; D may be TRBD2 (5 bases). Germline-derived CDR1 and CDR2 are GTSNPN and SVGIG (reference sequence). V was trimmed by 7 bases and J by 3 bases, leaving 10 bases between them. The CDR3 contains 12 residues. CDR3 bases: TGTGCCTTAACCCGGGACTACAATGAGCAGTTCTTC. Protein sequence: CALTRDYNEQFF.

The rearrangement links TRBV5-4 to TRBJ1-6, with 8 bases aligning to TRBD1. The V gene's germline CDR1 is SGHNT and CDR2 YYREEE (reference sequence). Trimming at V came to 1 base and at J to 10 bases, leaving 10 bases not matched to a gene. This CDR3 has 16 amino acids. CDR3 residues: CASSLPIRGQQSPLHF. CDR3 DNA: TGTGCCAGCAGCTTGCCTATCAGGGGGCAGCAGTCACCCCTCCACTTT.

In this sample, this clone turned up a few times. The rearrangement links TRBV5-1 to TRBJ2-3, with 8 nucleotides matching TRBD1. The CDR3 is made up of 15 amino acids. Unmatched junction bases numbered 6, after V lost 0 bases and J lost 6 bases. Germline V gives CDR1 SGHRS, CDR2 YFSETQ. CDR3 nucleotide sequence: TGCGCCAGCAGCTTGGTTGGGACAGGAGGTGATACGCAGTATTTT. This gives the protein CASSLVGTGGDTQYF.

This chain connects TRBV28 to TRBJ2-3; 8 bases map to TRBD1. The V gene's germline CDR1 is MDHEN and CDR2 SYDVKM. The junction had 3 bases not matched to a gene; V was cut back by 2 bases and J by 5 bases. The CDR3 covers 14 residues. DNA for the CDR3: TGTGCCAGCAGTTTACAGGGGGCACAAGATACGCAGTATTTT. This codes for CASSLQGAQDTQYF.

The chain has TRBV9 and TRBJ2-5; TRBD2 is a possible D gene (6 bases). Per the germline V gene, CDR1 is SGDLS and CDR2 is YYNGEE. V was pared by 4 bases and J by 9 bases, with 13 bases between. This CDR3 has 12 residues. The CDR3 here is CASSPFGGAQYF. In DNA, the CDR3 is TGTGCCAGCAGCCCCTTCGGAGGGGCCCAGTACTTC. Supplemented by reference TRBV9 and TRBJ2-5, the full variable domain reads DSGVTQTPKHLITATGQRVTLRCSPRSGDLSVYWYQQSLDQGLQFLIQYYNGEERAKGNILERFSAQQFPDLHSELNLSSLELGDSALYFCASSPFGGAQYFGPGTRLLVL.

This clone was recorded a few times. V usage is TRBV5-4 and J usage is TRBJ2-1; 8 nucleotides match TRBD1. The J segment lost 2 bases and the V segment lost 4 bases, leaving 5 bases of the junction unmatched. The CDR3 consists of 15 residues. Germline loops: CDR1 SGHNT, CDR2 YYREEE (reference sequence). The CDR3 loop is CASSPGTGTYNEQFF. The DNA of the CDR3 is TGTGCCAGCAGCCCTGGGACAGGAACCTACAATGAGCAGTTCTTC.

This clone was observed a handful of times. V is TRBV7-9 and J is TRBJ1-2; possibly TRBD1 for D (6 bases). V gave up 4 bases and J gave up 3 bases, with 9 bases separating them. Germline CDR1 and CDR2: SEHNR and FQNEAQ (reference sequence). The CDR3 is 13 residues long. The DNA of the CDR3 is TGTGCCAGCAGCTACACAGGGCACTATGGCTACACCTTC. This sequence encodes CASSYTGHYGYTF.